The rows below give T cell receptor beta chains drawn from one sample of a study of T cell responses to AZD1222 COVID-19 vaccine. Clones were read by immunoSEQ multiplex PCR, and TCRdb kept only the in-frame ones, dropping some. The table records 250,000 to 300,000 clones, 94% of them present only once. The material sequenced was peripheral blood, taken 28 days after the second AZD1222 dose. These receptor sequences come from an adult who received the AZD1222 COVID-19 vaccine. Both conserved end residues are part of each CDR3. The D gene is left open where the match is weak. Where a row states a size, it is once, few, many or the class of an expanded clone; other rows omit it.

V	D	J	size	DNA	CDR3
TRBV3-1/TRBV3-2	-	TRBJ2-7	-	TGTGCCAGCAGGCGGGGAGTCGGGTACGAGCAGTACTTC	CASRRGVGYEQYF
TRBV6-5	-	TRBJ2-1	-	TGTGCCAGCAGTTGGATTACTAGCCCGAGGGGTAATGAGCAGTTCTTC	CASSWITSPRGNEQFF
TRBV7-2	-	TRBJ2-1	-	TGTGCCAGCAGCTTCCCGTCAAGGTTGGGCAATGAGCAGTTCTTC	CASSFPSRLGNEQFF
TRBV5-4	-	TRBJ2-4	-	TGTGCCAGCAGCATAAAGAATCTAGCCAAAAACATTCAGTACTTC	CASSIKNLAKNIQYF
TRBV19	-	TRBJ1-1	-	TGTGCCAGTAGTCCGGGACTCCGGACATATAACACTGAAGCTTTCTTT	CASSPGLRTYNTEAFF
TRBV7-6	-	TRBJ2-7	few	TGTGCCAGCAGCCCACAAGCGCAGGGGTCCTACGAGCAGTACTTC	CASSPQAQGSYEQYF
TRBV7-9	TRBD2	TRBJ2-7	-	TGTGCCAGCAGCGAAAGCGGGGGGGCCTACGAGCAGTACTTC	CASSESGGAYEQYF
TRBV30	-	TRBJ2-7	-	TGTGCCTGGGGCGGAGGACGGACAGTTTACGAGCAGTACTTC	CAWGGGRTVYEQYF
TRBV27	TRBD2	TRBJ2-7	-	TGTGCCAGCAGTTCGGGGTGGGGGGGTTCTTACGAGCAGTACTTC	CASSSGWGGSYEQYF
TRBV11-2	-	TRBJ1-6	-	TGTGCCAGCAGGAATTGGGGGTCTTTCTATTCACCCCTCCACTTT	CASRNWGSFYSPLHF
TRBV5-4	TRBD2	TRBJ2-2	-	TGTGCCAGCTACTTCGCGGGGGGGCCCACCGGGGAGCTGTTTTTT	CASYFAGGPTGELFF
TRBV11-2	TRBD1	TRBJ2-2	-	TGTGCCAGCAGCCTCGGACAGGGGGAAACCGGGGAGCTGTTTTTT	CASSLGQGETGELFF
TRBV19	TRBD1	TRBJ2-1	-	TGTGCCAGTACTCGGGACAGCTCCTACAATGAGCAGTTCTTC	CASTRDSSYNEQFF
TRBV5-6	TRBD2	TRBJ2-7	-	TGTGCCAGCAGCTCGCGGGGCGGGGGAGGCCCGGAGCAGTACTTC	CASSSRGGGGPEQYF
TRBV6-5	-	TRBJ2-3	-	TGTGCCAGCAGTGACTCTAGCATCCCAGATACGCAGTATTTT	CASSDSSIPDTQYF
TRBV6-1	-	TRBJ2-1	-	TGTGCCAGCAGTGAACAGGGGAGGGAGGCCTACAATGAGCAGTTCTTC	CASSEQGREAYNEQFF
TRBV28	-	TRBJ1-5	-	TGTGCCAGCAGTCCCCTACGGAGGGGACGGCATTTT	CASSPLRRGRHF